The clone carrying this T cell receptor beta chain was detected a few times. This entry comes from a study of blood T cell repertoires in COVID-19. For the study at large: Nucleic acid was either cDNA or gDNA, and it came from T cells, B-cell-depleted T cells, or PBMCs.

Per the germline V gene, CDR1 is LNHNV and CDR2 is YYDKDF (reference sequence). Trimming took 5 bases from V and 7 from J; bases not matched to a gene: 8. The CDR3 has 13 amino acids. Only in-frame clones appear in the TCRdb table, and some are missing; sequencing was by immunoSEQ multiplex PCR. The sample contains roughly 150,000 clones, around 80% of which appear only once. The source of this sequence is a woman aged 45-65 years who had recovered from COVID-19. The sequencing input was PBMCs or T cells enriched from blood (not recorded which). The genes are TRBV15 and TRBJ2-7, with 7 bases lining up with TRBD1. CDR3 loop: CATSQHRGWEQYV. The CDR3 DNA follows: TGTGCCACCAGCCAACACAGGGGTTGGGAGCAGTACGTC.